A selection of T cell receptor beta chains follows, all from one sample in a study of T cell responses to AZD1222 COVID-19 vaccine. TCRdb's copy holds only in-frame clones and misses some; the assay was immunoSEQ multiplex PCR. The sample records some 150,000 clones, 90% being singletons. Material: peripheral blood, obtained 28 days after the second AZD1222 dose. The receptor set was obtained from an adult who received the AZD1222 COVID-19 vaccine. Each CDR3 is given with its conserved first and last residue. D genes are given only for firm matches. Clone size is shown for a subset of rows, as once, few, many or a class of expanded clone.

cdr3_nt cdr3_aa v_call clone_size cdr3_length d_call j_call
TGTGCCATCAGTGGGGACTCCCTGATGGTCTTC CAISGDSLMVF TRBV10-3 - 11 - TRBJ2-1
TGCAGTGCTAGTGTACCCTCTCACACCGGGGAGCTGTTTTTT CSASVPSHTGELFF TRBV20-1 - 14 - TRBJ2-2
TGTGCCAGCAGTCCCCGGAGGGGCCGTGATACGCAGTATTTT CASSPRRGRDTQYF TRBV2 few 14 - TRBJ2-3
TGCGCCAGCAGCCCCGGACAGAGCAATTCACCCCTCCACTTT CASSPGQSNSPLHF TRBV5-1 once 14 - TRBJ1-6
TGTGCCAGCAGTCTAAGGGGACACTCTGGAAACACCATATATTTT CASSLRGHSGNTIYF TRBV27 - 15 - TRBJ1-3
TGCAGTGCGCGCCAAGAGACCCAGTACTTC CSARQETQYF TRBV20-1 - 10 - TRBJ2-5
TGTGCCAGCAGCCACGGGTCCGGGACTCAGAGCTCCTACAATGAGCAGTTCTTC CASSHGSGTQSSYNEQFF TRBV3-1/TRBV3-2 - 18 - TRBJ2-1
TGTGCCAGCAGCTCTTCCACCCATACGCAGTATTTT CASSSSTHTQYF TRBV7-9 - 12 - TRBJ2-3
TGTGCCAGCAGTGACTCGAACGCCGGCGACTATGGCTACACCTTC CASSDSNAGDYGYTF TRBV6-4 - 15 - TRBJ1-2
TGTGCCAGCAGCTTGGTTGGCGTCAAGGCCTACGAGCAGTACTTC CASSLVGVKAYEQYF TRBV5-8 - 15 - TRBJ2-7
TGTGCCAGCATTGCGGCCCGGGGGACCGGGGAGCTGTTTTTT CASIAARGTGELFF TRBV7-2 - 14 - TRBJ2-2
TGTGCCAGCAGCCAAGGAAGAGAGTGGGGCAATGAGCAGTTCTTC CASSQGREWGNEQFF TRBV3-1/TRBV3-2 - 15 - TRBJ2-1
TGTGCCACCAGCAGAGCAGGACTAGGTGAAGATACGCAGTATTTT CATSRAGLGEDTQYF TRBV15 - 15 TRBD2 TRBJ2-3
TGTGCCAGCAGTTACTCGAGCCGGGGGCGAAACTATGGCTACACCTTC CASSYSSRGRNYGYTF TRBV6-5 - 16 - TRBJ1-2
TGTGCCAGCAGCCCCGCGTCGTGGGGCTTGGGGAATGAGCAGTTCTTC CASSPASWGLGNEQFF TRBV4-2 - 16 - TRBJ2-1
TGTGCCAGTAGGGCAGCGGAAGGCTACACCTTC CASRAAEGYTF TRBV19 - 11 - TRBJ1-2
TGTGCCAGCAGCTTAGGACAAACTAACTATGGCTACACCTTC CASSLGQTNYGYTF TRBV7-2 once 14 - TRBJ1-2
TGTGCCAGCACCATAATTGGACTAGCGGGAGCGGGCACCGGGGAGCTGTTTTTT CASTIIGLAGAGTGELFF TRBV3-1/TRBV3-2 - 18 TRBD2 TRBJ2-2
TGTGCCAGCAGCTTAAATGAAAAACTGTTTTTT CASSLNEKLFF TRBV13 - 11 - TRBJ1-4
TGTGCCAGCAGCCAATTTCAGGGAAGAGGCGCTGAAGCTTTCTTT CASSQFQGRGAEAFF TRBV3-1/TRBV3-2 - 15 - TRBJ1-1
TGTGCCAGTAGTATTTCTTTCTCTGGGGCCAACGTCCTGACTTTC CASSISFSGANVLTF TRBV19 - 15 - TRBJ2-6
TGCAGCGTTGATCCCCAGGGGCGAGCCTATGGCTACACCTTC CSVDPQGRAYGYTF TRBV29-1 - 14 - TRBJ1-2
TGTGCCATCAGTGAGTCGGACAGTGCTGGAAACACCATATATTTT CAISESDSAGNTIYF TRBV10-3 - 15 - TRBJ1-3
TGTGCCAGCAGCCCGGGGACATTGGGCGTGTGGGGCGAGCAGTACTTC CASSPGTLGVWGEQYF TRBV4-2 - 16 - TRBJ2-7
TGTGCCACCAGCAGAGGGCTGGAGGGATGGGAGACCCAGTACTTC CATSRGLEGWETQYF TRBV15 - 15 - TRBJ2-5
TGTGCCAGCAGTTTCCCAGAATCCTACGAGCAGTACTTC CASSFPESYEQYF TRBV12-3/TRBV12-4 - 13 - TRBJ2-7